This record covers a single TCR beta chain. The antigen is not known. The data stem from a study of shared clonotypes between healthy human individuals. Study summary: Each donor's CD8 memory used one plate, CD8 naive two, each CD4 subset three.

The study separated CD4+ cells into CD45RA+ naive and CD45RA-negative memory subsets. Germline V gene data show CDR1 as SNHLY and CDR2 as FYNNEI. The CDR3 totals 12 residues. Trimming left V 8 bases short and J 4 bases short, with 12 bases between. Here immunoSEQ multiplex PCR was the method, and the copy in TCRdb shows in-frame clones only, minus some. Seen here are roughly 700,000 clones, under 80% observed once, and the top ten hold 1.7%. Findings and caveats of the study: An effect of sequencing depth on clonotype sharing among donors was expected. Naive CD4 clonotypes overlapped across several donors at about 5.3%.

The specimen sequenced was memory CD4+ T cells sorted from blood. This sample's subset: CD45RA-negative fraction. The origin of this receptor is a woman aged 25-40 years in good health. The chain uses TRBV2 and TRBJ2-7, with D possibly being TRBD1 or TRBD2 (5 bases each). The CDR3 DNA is TGTGCCAGCGGGGCACAGCGGTACGAGCAGTACTTC. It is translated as CASGAQRYEQYF.